This TCR beta chain was retrieved from a study of T cell repertoires in cytomegalovirus infection. About the research overall: CMV infection plus the matching HLA type was flagged by public TCR beta signatures.

In this sample, this clonotype turned up many times. TCRdb recomputed calls from the reads with MiXCR, one row per CDR3 protein. This sample yields approximately 500,000 distinct CDR3 sequences, of which roughly 12% are seen a single time; roughly 10% belongs to the top ten. The CDR3 runs to 13 residues. V was cut by 3 bases and J by 4 bases, with 9 bases left in between. Germline assignment: CDR1 LNHDA and CDR2 SQIVND (reference sequence). The chain uses TRBV19 and TRBJ2-5, with D possibly called TRBD1 or TRBD2 (6 bases each). The sequence was collected from a human donor in good health (CMV status not recorded). Some clones in this sample may be carry-over from other donors' samples. The material sequenced was PBMCs. In DNA form, the CDR3 reads TGTGCCAGTAGTATCAAGGGGGGAGAGACCCAGTACTTC. Amino acids: CASSIKGGETQYF.